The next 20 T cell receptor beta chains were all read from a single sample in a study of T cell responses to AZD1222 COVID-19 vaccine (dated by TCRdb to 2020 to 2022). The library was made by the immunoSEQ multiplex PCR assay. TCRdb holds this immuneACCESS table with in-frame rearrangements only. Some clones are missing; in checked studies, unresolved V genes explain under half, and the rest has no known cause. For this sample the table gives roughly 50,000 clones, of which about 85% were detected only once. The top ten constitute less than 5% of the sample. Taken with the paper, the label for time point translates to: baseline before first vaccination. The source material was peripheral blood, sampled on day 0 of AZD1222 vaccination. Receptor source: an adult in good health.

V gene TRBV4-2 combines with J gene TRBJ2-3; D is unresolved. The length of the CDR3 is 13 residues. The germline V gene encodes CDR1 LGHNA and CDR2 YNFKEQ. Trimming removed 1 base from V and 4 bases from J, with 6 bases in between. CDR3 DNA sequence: TGTGCCAGCAGCCAAGGACGCGCAGATACGCAGTATTTT. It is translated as CASSQGRADTQYF.

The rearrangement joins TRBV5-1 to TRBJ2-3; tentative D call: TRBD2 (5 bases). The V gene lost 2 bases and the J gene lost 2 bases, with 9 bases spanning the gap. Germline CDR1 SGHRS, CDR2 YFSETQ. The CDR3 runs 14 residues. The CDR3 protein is CASSLGGDTDTQYF. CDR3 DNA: TGCGCCAGCAGCTTAGGAGGTGACACAGATACGCAGTATTTT.

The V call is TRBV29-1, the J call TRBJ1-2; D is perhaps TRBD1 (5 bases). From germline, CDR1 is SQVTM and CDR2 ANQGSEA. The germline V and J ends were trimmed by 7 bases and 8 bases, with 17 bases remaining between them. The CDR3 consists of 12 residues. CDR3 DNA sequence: TGCAGCGGGGAGGACACAACTATGGGCTACACCTTC. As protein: CSGEDTTMGYTF.

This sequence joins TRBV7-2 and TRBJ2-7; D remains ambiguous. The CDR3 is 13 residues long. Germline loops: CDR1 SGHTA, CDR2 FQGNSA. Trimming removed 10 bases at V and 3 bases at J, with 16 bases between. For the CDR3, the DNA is TGTGCCACCTCACCGAGGACCTACTACGAGCAGTACTTC. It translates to CATSPRTYYEQYF.

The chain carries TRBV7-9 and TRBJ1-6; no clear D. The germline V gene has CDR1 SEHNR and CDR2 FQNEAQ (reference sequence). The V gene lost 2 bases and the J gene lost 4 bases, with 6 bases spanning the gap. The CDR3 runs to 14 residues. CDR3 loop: CASSLWDYNSPLHF. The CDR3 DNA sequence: TGTGCCAGCAGCTTATGGGATTATAATTCACCCCTCCACTTT.

The CDR3 DNA reads TGTGCCAGCAGTTTAGGCTCAGCTCCTAGCTATGGCTACACCTTC. It yields the protein CASSLGSAPSYGYTF. V usage is TRBV28 and J usage is TRBJ1-2; D unclear. Germline assignment: CDR1 MDHEN and CDR2 SYDVKM. The V end lost 2 bases, the J end lost 4 bases, and 14 bases lay between the germline ends. The length of the CDR3 is 15 residues.

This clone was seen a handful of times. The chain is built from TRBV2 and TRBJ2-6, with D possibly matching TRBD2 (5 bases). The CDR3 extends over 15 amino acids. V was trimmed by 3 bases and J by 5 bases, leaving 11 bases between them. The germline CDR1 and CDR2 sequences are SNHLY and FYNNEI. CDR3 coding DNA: TGTGCCAGCAGTGATATAGGAGGTCGGGCCAACGTCCTGACTTTC. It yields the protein CASSDIGGRANVLTF.

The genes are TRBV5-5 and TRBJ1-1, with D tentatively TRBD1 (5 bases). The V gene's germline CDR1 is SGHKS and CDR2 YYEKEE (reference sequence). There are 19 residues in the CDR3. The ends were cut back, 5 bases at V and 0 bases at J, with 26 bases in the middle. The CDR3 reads CASRKQVLGLGGMNTEAFF. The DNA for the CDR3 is TGTGCCAGCAGGAAACAGGTTTTAGGGCTCGGTGGCATGAACACTGAAGCTTTCTTT. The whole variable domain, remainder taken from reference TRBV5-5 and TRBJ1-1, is DAGVTQSPTHLIKTRGQQVTLRCSPISGHKSVSWYQQVLGQGPQFIFQYYEKEERGRGNFPDRFSARQFPNYSSELNVNALLLGDSALYLCASRKQVLGLGGMNTEAFFGQGTRLTVV.

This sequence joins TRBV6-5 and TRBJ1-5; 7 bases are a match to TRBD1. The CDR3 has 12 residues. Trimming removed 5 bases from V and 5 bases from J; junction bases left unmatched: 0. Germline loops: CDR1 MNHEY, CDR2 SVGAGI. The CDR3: CASSTGDQPQHF. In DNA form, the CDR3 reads TGTGCCAGCAGTACAGGGGATCAGCCCCAGCATTTT.

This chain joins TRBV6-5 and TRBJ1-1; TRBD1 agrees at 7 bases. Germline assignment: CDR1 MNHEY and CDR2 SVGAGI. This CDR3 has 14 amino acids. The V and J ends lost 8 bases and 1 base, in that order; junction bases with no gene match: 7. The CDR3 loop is CASLPGQRNTEAFF. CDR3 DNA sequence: TGTGCCAGCCTTCCGGGACAGCGGAACACTGAAGCTTTCTTT.

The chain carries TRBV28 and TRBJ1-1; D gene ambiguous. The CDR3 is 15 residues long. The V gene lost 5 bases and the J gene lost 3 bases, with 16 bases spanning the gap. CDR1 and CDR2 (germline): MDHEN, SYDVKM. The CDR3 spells CASSPTSGIDTEAFF. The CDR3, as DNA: TGTGCCAGCAGTCCCACCTCCGGTATTGACACTGAAGCTTTCTTT.

The DNA for the CDR3 is TGTGCCAGCTCACCACCCGCGCGGGCCTACGAGCAGTACTTC. It translates to CASSPPARAYEQYF. The chain is built from TRBV18 and TRBJ2-7, with TRBD2 as a possible D gene (5 bases). CDR1 and CDR2 (germline): KGHSH, LQKENI. The CDR3 totals 14 residues. The V and J ends lost 0 bases and 2 bases respectively, with 8 bases between them.

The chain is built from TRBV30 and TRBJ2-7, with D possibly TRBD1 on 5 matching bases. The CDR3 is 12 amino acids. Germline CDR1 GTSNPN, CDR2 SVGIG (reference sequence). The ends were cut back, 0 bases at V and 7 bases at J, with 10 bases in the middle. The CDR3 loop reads CAWSVQVEEQYF. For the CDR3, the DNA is TGTGCCTGGAGTGTACAGGTTGAGGAGCAGTACTTC.

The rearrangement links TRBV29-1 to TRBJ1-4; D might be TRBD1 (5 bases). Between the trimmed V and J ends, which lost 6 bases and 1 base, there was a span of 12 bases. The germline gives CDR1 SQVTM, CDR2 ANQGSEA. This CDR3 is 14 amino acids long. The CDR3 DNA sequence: TGCAGCGTCACCCGGGACTTAACTAATGAAAAACTGTTTTTT. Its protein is CSVTRDLTNEKLFF.

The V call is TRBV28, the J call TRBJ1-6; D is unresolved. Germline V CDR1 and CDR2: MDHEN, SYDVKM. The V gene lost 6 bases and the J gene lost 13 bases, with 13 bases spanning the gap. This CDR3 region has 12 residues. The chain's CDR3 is CASSPPLGPLHF. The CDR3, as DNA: TGTGCCAGCAGCCCCCCCCTGGGCCCCCTCCACTTT.

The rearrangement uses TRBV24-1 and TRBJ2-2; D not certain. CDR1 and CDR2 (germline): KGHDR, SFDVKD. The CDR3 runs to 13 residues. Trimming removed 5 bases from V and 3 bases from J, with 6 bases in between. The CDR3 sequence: CATSVMDTGELFF. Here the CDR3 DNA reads TGTGCCACCAGTGTCATGGACACCGGGGAGCTGTTTTTT.

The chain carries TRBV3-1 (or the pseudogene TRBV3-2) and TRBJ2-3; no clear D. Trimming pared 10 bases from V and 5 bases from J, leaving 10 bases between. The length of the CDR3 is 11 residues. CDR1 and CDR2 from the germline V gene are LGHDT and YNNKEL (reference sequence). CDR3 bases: TGTGCCATTGTCATGCAAGATACGCAGTATTTT. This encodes CAIVMQDTQYF.

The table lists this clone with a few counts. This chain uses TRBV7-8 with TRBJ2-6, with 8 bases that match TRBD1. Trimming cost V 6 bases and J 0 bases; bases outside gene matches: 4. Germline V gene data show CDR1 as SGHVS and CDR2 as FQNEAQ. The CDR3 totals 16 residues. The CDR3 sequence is CASRQGAGSGANVLTF. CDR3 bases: TGTGCCAGCAGGCAGGGGGCAGGCTCTGGGGCCAACGTCCTGACTTTC. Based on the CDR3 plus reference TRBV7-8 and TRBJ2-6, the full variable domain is GAGVSQSPRYKVAKRGQDVALRCDPISGHVSLFWYQQALGQGPEFLTYFQNEAQLDKSGLPSDRFFAERPEGSVSTLKIQRTQQEDSAVYLCASRQGAGSGANVLTFGAGSRLTVL.

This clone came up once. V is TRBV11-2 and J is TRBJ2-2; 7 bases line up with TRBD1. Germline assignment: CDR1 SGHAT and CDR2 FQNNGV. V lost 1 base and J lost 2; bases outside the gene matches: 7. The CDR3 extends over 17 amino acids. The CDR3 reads CASSLAKGQLNTGELFF. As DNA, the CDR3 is TGTGCCAGCAGCTTAGCGAAGGGACAGTTAAACACCGGGGAGCTGTTTTTT.

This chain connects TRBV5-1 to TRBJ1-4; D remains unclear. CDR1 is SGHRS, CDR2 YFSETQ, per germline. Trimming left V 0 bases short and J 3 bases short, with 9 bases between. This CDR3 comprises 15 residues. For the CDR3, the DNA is TGCGCCAGCAGCTTGGACAGCGCCCCTAATGAAAAACTGTTTTTT. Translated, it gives CASSLDSAPNEKLFF.